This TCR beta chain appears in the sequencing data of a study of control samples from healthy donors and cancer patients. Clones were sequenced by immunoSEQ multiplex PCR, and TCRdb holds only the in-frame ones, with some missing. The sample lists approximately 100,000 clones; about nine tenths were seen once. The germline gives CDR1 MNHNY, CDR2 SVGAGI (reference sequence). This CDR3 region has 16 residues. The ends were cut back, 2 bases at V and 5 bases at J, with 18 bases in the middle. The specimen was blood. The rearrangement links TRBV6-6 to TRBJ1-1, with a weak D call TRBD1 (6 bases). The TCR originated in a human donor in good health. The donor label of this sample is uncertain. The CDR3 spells CASSYILSFQGTEAFF. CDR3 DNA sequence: TGTGCCAGCAGTTACATTCTAAGTTTTCAGGGGACTGAAGCTTTCTTT.